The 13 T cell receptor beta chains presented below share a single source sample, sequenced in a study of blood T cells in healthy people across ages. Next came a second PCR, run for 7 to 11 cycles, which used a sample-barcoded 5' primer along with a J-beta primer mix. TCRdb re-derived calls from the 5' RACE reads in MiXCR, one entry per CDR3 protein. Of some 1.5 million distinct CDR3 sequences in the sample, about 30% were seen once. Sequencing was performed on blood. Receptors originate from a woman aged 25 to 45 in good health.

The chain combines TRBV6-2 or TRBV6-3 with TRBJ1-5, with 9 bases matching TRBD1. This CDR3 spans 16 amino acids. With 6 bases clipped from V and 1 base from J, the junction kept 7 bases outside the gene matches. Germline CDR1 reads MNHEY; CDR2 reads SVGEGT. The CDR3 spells CASRKQGAKSNQPQHF. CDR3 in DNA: TGTGCCAGCAGGAAACAGGGGGCAAAGAGCAATCAGCCCCAGCATTTT.

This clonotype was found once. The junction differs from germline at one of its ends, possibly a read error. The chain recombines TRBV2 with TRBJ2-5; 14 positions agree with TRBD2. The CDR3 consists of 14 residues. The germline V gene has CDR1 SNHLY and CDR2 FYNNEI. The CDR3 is CAGSGTSGSGEQYF. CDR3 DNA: TGTGCCGGCAGTGGGACTAGCGGGAGTGGTGAGCAGTACTTC.

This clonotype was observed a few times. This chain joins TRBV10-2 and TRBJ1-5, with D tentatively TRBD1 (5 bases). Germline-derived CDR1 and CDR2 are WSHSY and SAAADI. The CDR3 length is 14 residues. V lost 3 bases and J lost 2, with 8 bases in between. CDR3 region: CASSDLGGNQPQHF. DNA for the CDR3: TGCGCCAGCAGTGACCTGGGGGGCAATCAGCCCCAGCATTTT.

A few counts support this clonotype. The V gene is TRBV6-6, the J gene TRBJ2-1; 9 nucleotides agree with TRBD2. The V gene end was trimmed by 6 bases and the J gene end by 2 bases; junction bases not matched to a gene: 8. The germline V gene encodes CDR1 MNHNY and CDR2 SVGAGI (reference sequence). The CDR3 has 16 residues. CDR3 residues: CASSPGGGGPYNEQFF. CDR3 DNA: TGTGCCAGCAGCCCCGGCGGGGGGGGGCCCTACAATGAGCAGTTCTTC.

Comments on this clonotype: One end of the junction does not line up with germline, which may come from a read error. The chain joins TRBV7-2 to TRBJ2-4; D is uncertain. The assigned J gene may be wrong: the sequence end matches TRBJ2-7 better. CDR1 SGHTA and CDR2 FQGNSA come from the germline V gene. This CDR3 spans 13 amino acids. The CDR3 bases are TGTGCCAACAGCTTAGGGCGGTTATACGAGCAGTACTTC. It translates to CANSLGRLYEQYF.

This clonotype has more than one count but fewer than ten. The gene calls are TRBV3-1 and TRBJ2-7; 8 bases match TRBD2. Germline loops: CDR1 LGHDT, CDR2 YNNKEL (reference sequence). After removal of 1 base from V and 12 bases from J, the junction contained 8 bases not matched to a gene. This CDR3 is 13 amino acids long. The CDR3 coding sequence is TGTGCCAGCAGCCAAGGGGGGACTAGGAGTATGTACTTC. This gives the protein CASSQGGTRSMYF.

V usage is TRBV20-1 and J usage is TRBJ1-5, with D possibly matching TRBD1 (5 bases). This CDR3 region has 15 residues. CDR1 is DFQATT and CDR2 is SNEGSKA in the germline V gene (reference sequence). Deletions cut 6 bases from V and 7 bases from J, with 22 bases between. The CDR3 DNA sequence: TGCAGTGCCACACCTCTCGACAGTCCCTGGCAGCCCCAGCATTTT. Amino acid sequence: CSATPLDSPWQPQHF.

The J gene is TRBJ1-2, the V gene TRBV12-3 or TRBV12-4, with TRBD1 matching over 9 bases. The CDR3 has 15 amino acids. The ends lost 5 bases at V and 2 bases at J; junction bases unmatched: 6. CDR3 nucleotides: TGTGCCAGCAGTCGTCCCGGGACAGGGAACTATGGCTACACCTTC. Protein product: CASSRPGTGNYGYTF.

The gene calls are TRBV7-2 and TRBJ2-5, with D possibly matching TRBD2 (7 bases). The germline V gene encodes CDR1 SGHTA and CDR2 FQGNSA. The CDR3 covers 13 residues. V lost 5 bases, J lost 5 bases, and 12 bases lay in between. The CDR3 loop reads CASSGGAFETQYF. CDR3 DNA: TGTGCCAGCAGCGGGGGGGCCTTTGAGACCCAGTACTTC.

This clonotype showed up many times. CDR3 sequence (DNA): TGTGCCAGCAGTTATGGGGACAGGGGGCTTTATGGCTACACCTTC. This sequence encodes CASSYGDRGLYGYTF. The chain couples TRBV6-5 to TRBJ1-2; TRBD1 aligns across 12 bases. CDR3 length: 15 amino acids. V shed 3 bases, J shed 5 bases, and the junction held 4 bases outside the gene matches. Germline V gives CDR1 MNHEY, CDR2 SVGAGI.

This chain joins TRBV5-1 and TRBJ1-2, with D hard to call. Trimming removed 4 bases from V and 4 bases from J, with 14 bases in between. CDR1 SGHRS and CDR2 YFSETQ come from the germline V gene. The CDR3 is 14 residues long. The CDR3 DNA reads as TGCGCCAGCAGCCGCTCGGACGGCCTCTATGGCTACACCTTC. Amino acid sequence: CASSRSDGLYGYTF.

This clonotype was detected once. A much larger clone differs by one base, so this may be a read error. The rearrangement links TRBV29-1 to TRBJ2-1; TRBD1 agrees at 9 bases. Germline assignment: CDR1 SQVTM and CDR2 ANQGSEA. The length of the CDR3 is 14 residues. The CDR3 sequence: CSTRQGGDYNKQFF. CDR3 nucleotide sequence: TGCAGCACGAGACAGGGGGGTGACTACAATAAGCAGTTCTTC.

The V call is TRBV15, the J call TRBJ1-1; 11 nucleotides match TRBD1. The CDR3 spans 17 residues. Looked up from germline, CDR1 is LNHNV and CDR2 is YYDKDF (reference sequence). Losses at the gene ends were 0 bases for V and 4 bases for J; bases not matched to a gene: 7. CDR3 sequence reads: CATSRDYGGTGGTEAFF. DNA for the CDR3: TGTGCCACCAGCAGAGATTACGGGGGGACAGGGGGCACTGAAGCTTTCTTT.